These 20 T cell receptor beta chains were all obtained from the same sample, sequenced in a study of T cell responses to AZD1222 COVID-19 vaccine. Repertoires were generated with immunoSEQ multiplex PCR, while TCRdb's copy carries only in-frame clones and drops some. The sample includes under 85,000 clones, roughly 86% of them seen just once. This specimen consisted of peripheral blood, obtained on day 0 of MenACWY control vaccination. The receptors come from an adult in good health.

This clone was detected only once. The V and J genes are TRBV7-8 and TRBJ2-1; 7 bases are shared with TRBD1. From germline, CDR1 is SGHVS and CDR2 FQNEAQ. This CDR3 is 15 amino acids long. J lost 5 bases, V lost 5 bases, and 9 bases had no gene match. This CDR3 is CASSVVPGQHNEQFF. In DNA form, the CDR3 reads TGTGCCAGCAGCGTAGTACCGGGACAGCACAATGAGCAGTTCTTC.

CDR3 bases: TGTGCCAGCAGTACAGGGTTGGCTGGAAACACCATATATTTT. Protein: CASSTGLAGNTIYF. This chain joins TRBV7-9 and TRBJ1-3, with TRBD1 as a possible D gene (6 bases). CDR1 and CDR2 (germline): SEHNR, FQNEAQ (reference sequence). This CDR3 contains 14 residues. Trimming pared 6 bases from V and 2 bases from J, leaving 11 bases between.

CDR3 amino acids: CASSEIRSGETQYF. The CDR3 DNA reads TGTGCCAGCAGTGAAATCCGCTCCGGGGAGACCCAGTACTTC. The chain recombines TRBV2 with TRBJ2-5; unclear D gene. The CDR3 consists of 14 residues. CDR1 and CDR2 from the germline V gene are SNHLY and FYNNEI. The V gene lost 2 bases and the J gene lost 5 bases, with 12 bases spanning the gap.

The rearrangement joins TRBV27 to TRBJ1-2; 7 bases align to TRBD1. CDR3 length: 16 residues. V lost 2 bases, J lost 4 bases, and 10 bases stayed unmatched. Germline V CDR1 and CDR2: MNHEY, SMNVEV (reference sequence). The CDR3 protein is CASSLRDRVNVYGYTF. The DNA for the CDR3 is TGTGCCAGCAGTTTAAGGGACAGAGTTAATGTCTATGGCTACACCTTC.

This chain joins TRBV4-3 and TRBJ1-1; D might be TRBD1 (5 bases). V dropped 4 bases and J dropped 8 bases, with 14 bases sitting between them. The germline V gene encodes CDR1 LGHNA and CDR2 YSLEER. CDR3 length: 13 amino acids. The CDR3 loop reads CASSLGRGREAFF. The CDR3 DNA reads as TGCGCCAGCAGCCTTGGCCGGGGGAGGGAAGCTTTCTTT.

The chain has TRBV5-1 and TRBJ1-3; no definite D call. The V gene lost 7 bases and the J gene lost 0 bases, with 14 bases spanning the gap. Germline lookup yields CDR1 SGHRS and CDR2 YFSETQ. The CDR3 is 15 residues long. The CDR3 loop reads CASSASGVSGNTIYF. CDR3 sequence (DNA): TGCGCCAGCTCTGCCTCCGGGGTCTCTGGAAACACCATATATTTT.

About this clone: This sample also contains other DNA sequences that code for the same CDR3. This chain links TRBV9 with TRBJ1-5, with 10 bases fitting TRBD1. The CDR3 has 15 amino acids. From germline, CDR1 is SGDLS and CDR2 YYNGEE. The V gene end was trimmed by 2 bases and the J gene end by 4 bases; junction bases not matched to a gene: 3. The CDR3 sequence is CASSVGQGDNQPQHF. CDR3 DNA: TGTGCCAGCAGCGTCGGACAGGGGGATAATCAGCCCCAGCATTTT.

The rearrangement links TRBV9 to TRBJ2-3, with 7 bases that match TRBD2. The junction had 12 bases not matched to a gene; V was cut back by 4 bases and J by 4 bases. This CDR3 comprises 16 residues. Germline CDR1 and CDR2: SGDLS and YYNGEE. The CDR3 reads CASSRLSGGLSDTQYF. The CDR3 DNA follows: TGTGCCAGCAGCCGATTATCCGGGGGGTTGTCAGATACGCAGTATTTT.

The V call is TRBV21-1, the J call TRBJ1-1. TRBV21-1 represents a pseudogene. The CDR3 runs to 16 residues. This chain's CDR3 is CASSPPGVGGNTEAFF. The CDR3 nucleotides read TGTGCCAGCAGCCCACCGGGGGTTGGGGGAAACACTGAAGCTTTCTTT.

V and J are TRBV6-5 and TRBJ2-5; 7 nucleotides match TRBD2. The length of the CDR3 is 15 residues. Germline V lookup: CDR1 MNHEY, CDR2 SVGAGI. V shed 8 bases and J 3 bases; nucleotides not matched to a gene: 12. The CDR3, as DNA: TGTGCCAGCTCTCGGGGCAGCGGGGTAGAAGAGACCCAGTACTTC. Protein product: CASSRGSGVEETQYF.

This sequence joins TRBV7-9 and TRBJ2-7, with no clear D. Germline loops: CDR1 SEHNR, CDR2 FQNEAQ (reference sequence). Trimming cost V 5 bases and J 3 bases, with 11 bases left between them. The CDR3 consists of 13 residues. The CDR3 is CASSKKAFYEQYF. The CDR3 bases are TGTGCCAGCAGCAAAAAGGCCTTCTACGAGCAGTACTTC.

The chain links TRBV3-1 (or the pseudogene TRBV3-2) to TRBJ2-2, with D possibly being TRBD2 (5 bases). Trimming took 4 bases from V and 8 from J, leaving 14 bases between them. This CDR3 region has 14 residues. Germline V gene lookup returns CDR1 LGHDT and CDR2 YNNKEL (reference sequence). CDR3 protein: CASSRSGGQGELFF. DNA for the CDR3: TGTGCCAGCAGCCGATCAGGAGGCCAGGGGGAGCTGTTTTTT.

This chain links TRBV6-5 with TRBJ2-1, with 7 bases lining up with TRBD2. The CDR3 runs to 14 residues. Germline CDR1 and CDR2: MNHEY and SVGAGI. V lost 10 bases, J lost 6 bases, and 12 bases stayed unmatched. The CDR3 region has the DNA TGTGCCATACGGCGGGGGTCTAGTTTCAATGAGCAGTTCTTC. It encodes CAIRRGSSFNEQFF.

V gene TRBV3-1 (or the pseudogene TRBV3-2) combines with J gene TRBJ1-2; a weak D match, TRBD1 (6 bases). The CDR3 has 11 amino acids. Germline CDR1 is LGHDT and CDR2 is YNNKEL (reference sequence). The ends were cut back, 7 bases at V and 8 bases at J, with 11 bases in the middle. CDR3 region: CASMGARGYTF. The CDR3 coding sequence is TGTGCCAGCATGGGGGCGCGAGGCTACACCTTC.

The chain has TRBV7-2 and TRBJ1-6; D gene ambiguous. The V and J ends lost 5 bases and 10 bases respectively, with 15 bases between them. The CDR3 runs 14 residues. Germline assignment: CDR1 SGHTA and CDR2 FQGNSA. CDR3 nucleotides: TGTGCCAGCAGCGCATACACTCCCGAGTCACCCCTCCACTTT. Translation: CASSAYTPESPLHF.

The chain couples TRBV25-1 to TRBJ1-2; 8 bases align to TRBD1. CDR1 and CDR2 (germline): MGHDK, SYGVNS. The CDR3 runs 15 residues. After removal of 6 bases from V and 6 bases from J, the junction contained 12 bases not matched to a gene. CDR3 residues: CASSIDRGRPNGYTF. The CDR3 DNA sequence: TGTGCCAGCAGCATCGACAGGGGAAGGCCTAATGGCTACACCTTC.

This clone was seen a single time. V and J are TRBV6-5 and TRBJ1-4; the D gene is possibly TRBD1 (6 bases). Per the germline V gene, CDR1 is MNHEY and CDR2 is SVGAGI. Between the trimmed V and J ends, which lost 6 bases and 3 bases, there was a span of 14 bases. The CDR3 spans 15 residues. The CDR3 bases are TGTGCCAGCAGCCCCCCGACAGGCCCTAATGAAAAACTGTTTTTT. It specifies CASSPPTGPNEKLFF.

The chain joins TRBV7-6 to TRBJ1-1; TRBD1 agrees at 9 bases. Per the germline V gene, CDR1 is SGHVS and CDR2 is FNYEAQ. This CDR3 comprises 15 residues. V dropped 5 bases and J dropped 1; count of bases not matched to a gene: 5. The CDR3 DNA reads TGTGCCAGCAGCCGGACAGGGGCCTCGAACACTGAAGCTTTCTTT. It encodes CASSRTGASNTEAFF.

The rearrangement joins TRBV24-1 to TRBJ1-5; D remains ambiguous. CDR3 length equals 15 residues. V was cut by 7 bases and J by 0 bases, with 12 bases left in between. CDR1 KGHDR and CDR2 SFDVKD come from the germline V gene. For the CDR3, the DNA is TGTGCCACCAGCAGCGCGGGCTATAGCAATCAGCCCCAGCATTTT. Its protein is CATSSAGYSNQPQHF.

CDR3 DNA: TGTGCCAGCAGTTTGAAGGGGTTCACTGAAGCTTTCTTT. Its translation: CASSLKGFTEAFF. This chain joins TRBV28 and TRBJ1-1, with D tentatively TRBD1 (5 bases). This CDR3 region has 13 residues. Germline V gene sequence: CDR1 MDHEN, CDR2 SYDVKM. V shed 3 bases and J shed 4 bases, with 9 bases lying between them.